The source of this T cell receptor beta chain is a study of blood T cell repertoires in COVID-19. Overall study: T cells, B-cell-depleted T cells, or PBMCs provided the cDNA or gDNA that served as material.

Germline V lookup: CDR1 SGHVS, CDR2 FQNEAQ. The CDR3 extends over 16 amino acids. V gave up 5 bases and J gave up 0 bases, with 14 bases separating them. TCRdb's copy holds only in-frame clones and misses some; the assay was immunoSEQ multiplex PCR. The sample has 110,000 to 150,000 clones; 86% are singletons. The sequenced sample was PBMCs or T cells enriched from blood (not recorded which). The gene calls are TRBV7-8 and TRBJ1-3, with D unclear. This clonotype originated in a man in his fifties or sixties who had recovered from COVID-19. The CDR3 nucleotides read TGTGCCAGCAGCGCCCTGACATCGTTCTCTGGAAACACCATATATTTT. Translating it yields CASSALTSFSGNTIYF.